Presented here are 2 T cell receptor beta chains from one specimen sequenced in a study of T-cell memory formation after mild COVID-19. TCRdb independently ran MiXCR on the 5' RACE reads; one entry per CDR3 protein. The table has 400,000 to 550,000 distinct CDR3 sequences, roughly 23% seen once. The sample comprised PBMCs or a T cell subset sorted from them (not recorded which). These TCRs come from an adult woman who had mild COVID-19 (a few samples of this study predate the infection). Cell type and time point are not known.

CDR3 nucleotide sequence: TGCGCCAGCAGCTTGGATCCGGGGGCCTACGAGCAGTACTTC. Protein: CASSLDPGAYEQYF. V usage is TRBV5-1 and J usage is TRBJ2-7, with TRBD2 as a possible D gene (6 bases). The CDR3 is made up of 14 amino acids. Trimming left V 0 bases short and J 2 bases short, with 9 bases between. Per the germline V gene, CDR1 is SGHRS and CDR2 is YFSETQ.

The CDR3 DNA reads TGCAGTGCTAGCCGTACAGCCAACTATGGCTACACCTTC. Its translation is CSASRTANYGYTF. The V gene is TRBV20-1, the J gene TRBJ1-2; D not certain. The V end was cut by 3 bases, the J end by 2 bases, with 10 bases between. The CDR3 is 13 amino acids. Germline loops: CDR1 DFQATT, CDR2 SNEGSKA (reference sequence).